The 18 T cell receptor beta chains presented below share a single source sample, sequenced in a study of blood T cell repertoires in COVID-19. Profiling relied on immunoSEQ multiplex PCR, and the TCRdb table lists in-frame clones only, not all of them. This sample has some 180,000 clones, with more than 70% found just once. The material sequenced was peripheral blood. These receptors were obtained from a man over 45 with COVID-19, enrolled during active disease.

This chain links TRBV5-4 with TRBJ2-7; TRBD1 aligns across 8 bases. The CDR3 is 13 amino acids. CDR1 SGHNT and CDR2 YYREEE come from the germline V gene (reference sequence). V dropped 1 base and J dropped 6; count of bases not matched to a gene: 3. The CDR3 DNA follows: TGTGCCAGCAGCTTGACAGGGGGTAGCGAGCAGTACTTC. It is translated as CASSLTGGSEQYF.

This chain uses TRBV2 with TRBJ2-7; TRBD2 aligns across 13 bases. With 6 bases clipped from V and 3 bases from J, the junction kept 5 bases outside the gene matches. The CDR3 runs 15 residues. In germline, CDR1 is SNHLY, CDR2 FYNNEI. The CDR3 region is CASRERLAGGYEQYF. In DNA, the CDR3 is TGTGCCAGCAGGGAAAGACTAGCGGGGGGCTACGAGCAGTACTTC.

The V and J genes are TRBV7-8 and TRBJ1-3; 11 bases fit TRBD1. The V gene's germline CDR1 is SGHVS and CDR2 FQNEAQ. The CDR3 has 18 amino acids. V trimming: 5 bases; J trimming: 0 bases; junction bases outside the gene matches: 9. The CDR3 bases are TGTGCCAGCAGCCAAGGACAGGGGGCTCCTATCTCTGGAAACACCATATATTTT. Protein product: CASSQGQGAPISGNTIYF. The variable domain in full, with the rest retrieved from reference TRBV7-8 and TRBJ1-3, is GAGVSQSPRYKVAKRGQDVALRCDPISGHVSLFWYQQALGQGPEFLTYFQNEAQLDKSGLPSDRFFAERPEGSVSTLKIQRTQQEDSAVYLCASSQGQGAPISGNTIYFGEGSWLTVV.

The V and J genes are TRBV24-1 and TRBJ2-1, with D maybe TRBD2 (5 bases). Germline lookup yields CDR1 KGHDR and CDR2 SFDVKD. V lost 8 bases to trimming and J lost 5 bases, with 12 bases between them. The CDR3 is made up of 13 amino acids. The DNA for the CDR3 is TGTGCCACCATGGGTTCGGGAAACAATGAGCAGTTCTTC. This codes for CATMGSGNNEQFF.

The CDR3 sequence is CASSSGTSDHTGELFF. DNA for the CDR3: TGTGCCAGCAGTTCCGGGACTAGCGACCACACCGGGGAGCTGTTTTTT. V usage is TRBV6-5 and J usage is TRBJ2-2; 10 nucleotides line up with TRBD2. This CDR3 is built from 16 residues. Germline V gives CDR1 MNHEY, CDR2 SVGAGI. J was trimmed by 3 bases and V by 4 bases; bases with no gene match: 5.

The V call is TRBV7-9, the J call TRBJ1-1, with 8 bases aligning to TRBD1. The CDR3 is 14 residues long. Germline trimming cut 5 bases from V and 3 bases from J; bases unmatched to any gene: 5. Germline CDR1 and CDR2: SEHNR and FQNEAQ (reference sequence). The CDR3 DNA reads TGTGCCAGCAGCCTCATGACAGGGGACACTGAAGCTTTCTTT. It is translated as CASSLMTGDTEAFF.

This chain links TRBV7-3 with TRBJ2-2, with 7 bases fitting TRBD2. This CDR3 comprises 14 residues. CDR1 and CDR2 (germline): SGHTA, FQGTGA. The trim removed 0 bases at V and 7 bases at J, leaving 2 bases unmatched. The CDR3 DNA follows: TGTGCCAGCAGCTTAACGGGAGGGATCGGGGAGCTGTTTTTT. Its translation: CASSLTGGIGELFF.

The chain is built from TRBV7-6 and TRBJ2-1; 8 bases align to TRBD1. The ends lost 4 bases at V and 4 bases at J; junction bases unmatched: 6. Germline CDR1 SGHVS, CDR2 FNYEAQ. The CDR3 sequence is 15 residues long. The CDR3 spells CASSSTGGFYNEQFF. The CDR3 nucleotides are TGTGCCAGCAGCTCAACAGGGGGGTTTTACAATGAGCAGTTCTTC.

The chain uses TRBV27 and TRBJ2-7; weak D call: TRBD1 (5 bases). Germline V CDR1 and CDR2: MNHEY, SMNVEV (reference sequence). The length of the CDR3 is 12 residues. V was trimmed by 9 bases and J by 2 bases, leaving 11 bases between them. The CDR3 coding sequence is TGTGCCAGTGGGGTAGGGGCCTACGAGCAGTACTTC. Amino acids: CASGVGAYEQYF.

This chain links TRBV28 with TRBJ2-6; 9 positions agree with TRBD1. CDR1 is MDHEN, CDR2 SYDVKM, per germline. Trimming removed 2 bases from V and 3 bases from J; junction bases left unmatched: 5. The CDR3 totals 17 residues. Here the CDR3 reads CASSLRTGVGGANVLTF. The CDR3 DNA is TGTGCCAGCAGTTTAAGGACAGGGGTCGGTGGGGCCAACGTCCTGACTTTC.

V usage is TRBV7-3 and J usage is TRBJ2-1, with 9 bases identical to TRBD1. Germline assignment: CDR1 SGHTA and CDR2 FQGTGA. V lost 6 bases and J lost 7; bases outside the gene matches: 10. The length of the CDR3 is 15 residues. Here the CDR3 DNA reads TGTGCCAGCAGTATAACAGGGGGCAGGAGGAATGAGCAGTTCTTC. It specifies CASSITGGRRNEQFF.

The gene calls are TRBV15 and TRBJ1-6; no definite D call. Trimming took 1 base from V and 10 from J, leaving 8 bases between them. The CDR3 length is 13 residues. In germline, CDR1 is LNHNV, CDR2 YYDKDF (reference sequence). The CDR3 sequence: CATSRGSRSPLHF. The CDR3 nucleotides are TGTGCCACCAGCAGAGGGTCTCGGTCACCCCTCCACTTT.

The V call is TRBV25-1, the J call TRBJ2-4; 8 bases are a match to TRBD1. Germline V gene sequence: CDR1 MGHDK, CDR2 SYGVNS. The CDR3 consists of 17 residues. J was trimmed by 0 bases and V by 4 bases; bases with no gene match: 8. CDR3 coding DNA: TGTGCCAGCAGTGGTCCGGGACAGGCACTAGCCAAAAACATTCAGTACTTC. Encoded protein: CASSGPGQALAKNIQYF.

The sample holds one count of this clone. V gene TRBV28 combines with J gene TRBJ2-5, with TRBD2 matching 8 bases. V dropped 5 bases and J dropped 4; count of bases not matched to a gene: 9. Germline assignment: CDR1 MDHEN and CDR2 SYDVKM. This CDR3 spans 15 amino acids. The CDR3 DNA is TGTGCCAGCAGTCCAGCGCGGGGGGCGGGAGAGACCCAGTACTTC. This encodes CASSPARGAGETQYF. Full variable domain (outside the CDR3, taken from reference TRBV28 and TRBJ2-5): DVKVTQSSRYLVKRTGEKVFLECVQDMDHENMFWYRQDPGLGLRLIYFSYDVKMKEKGDIPEGYSVSREKKERFSLILESASTNQTSMYLCASSPARGAGETQYFGPGTRLLVL.

V usage is TRBV5-1 and J usage is TRBJ2-7; no reliable D call. Trimming stripped 2 bases from V and 3 bases from J, with 9 bases between. Germline V lookup: CDR1 SGHRS, CDR2 YFSETQ. This CDR3 is 13 amino acids long. CDR3 amino acids: CASSLEPGYEQYF. Written as DNA, the CDR3 is TGCGCCAGCAGCTTAGAACCGGGCTACGAGCAGTACTTC. The full variable domain, completed using reference TRBV5-1 and TRBJ2-7, is KAGVTQTPRYLIKTRGQQVTLSCSPISGHRSVSWYQQTPGQGLQFLFEYFSETQRNKGNFPGRFSGRQFSNSRSEMNVSTLELGDSALYLCASSLEPGYEQYFGPGTRLTVT.

The V gene is TRBV2, the J gene TRBJ1-1, with D possibly being TRBD1 (5 bases). V lost 6 bases to trimming and J lost 5 bases, with 10 bases between them. From germline, CDR1 is SNHLY and CDR2 FYNNEI. The CDR3 covers 12 residues. CDR3 loop: CASRIRATEAFF. CDR3 nucleotides: TGTGCCAGCAGGATCAGGGCGACTGAAGCTTTCTTT. The variable domain in full, with the rest retrieved from reference TRBV2 and TRBJ1-1, is EPEVTQTPSHQVTQMGQEVILRCVPISNHLYFYWYRQILGQKVEFLVSFYNNEISEKSEIFDDQFSVERPDGSNFTLKIRSTKLEDSAMYFCASRIRATEAFFGQGTRLTVV.

The chain is built from TRBV9 and TRBJ2-3; 10 bases map to TRBD2. The CDR3 is made up of 16 amino acids. V lost 2 bases and J lost 1; bases outside the gene matches: 4. Looked up from germline, CDR1 is SGDLS and CDR2 is YYNGEE. The DNA for the CDR3 is TGTGCCAGCAGCGTCTCCGGGACTAGCGGCACAGATACGCAGTATTTT. This codes for CASSVSGTSGTDTQYF.

The chain joins TRBV7-8 to TRBJ1-5; no definite D call. The germline gives CDR1 SGHVS, CDR2 FQNEAQ. This CDR3 is 12 amino acids long. Trimming left V 5 bases short and J 5 bases short, with 7 bases between. The CDR3 is CASSLYYQPQHF. CDR3 DNA sequence: TGTGCCAGCAGCCTATACTATCAGCCCCAGCATTTT.